The 2 T cell receptor beta chains in this list originate from one sample, sequenced in a study of T cell responses to AZD1222 COVID-19 vaccine. Only in-frame clones appear in the TCRdb table, and some are missing; sequencing was by immunoSEQ multiplex PCR. There are some 95,000 clones in the sample; approximately 86% occur only once, and roughly 6% lies in the top ten. Source: peripheral blood, taken on day 0 of AZD1222 vaccination. These receptors all come from an adult in good health.

The chain joins TRBV16 to TRBJ1-1; the D is unclear. The length of the CDR3 is 15 residues. Trimming cost V 0 bases and J 0 bases, with 8 bases left between them. Germline CDR1 reads KGHSY; CDR2 reads FQNENV. CDR3 sequence reads: CASSQSASMNTEAFF. The CDR3 DNA sequence: TGTGCCAGCAGCCAATCGGCCAGTATGAACACTGAAGCTTTCTTT. The variable domain in full, completed from reference TRBV16 and TRBJ1-1, reads GEEVAQTPKHLVRGEGQKAKLYCAPIKGHSYVFWYQQVLKNEFKFLISFQNENVFDETGMPKERFSAKCLPNSPCSLEIQATKLEDSAVYFCASSQSASMNTEAFFGQGTRLTVV.

The rearrangement links TRBV15 to TRBJ2-7; D gene ambiguous. The germline V gene encodes CDR1 LNHNV and CDR2 YYDKDF (reference sequence). The CDR3 runs 14 residues. V dropped 0 bases and J dropped 3 bases, with 9 bases sitting between them. The CDR3 bases are TGTGCCACCAGCAGAGAAGGGATCATCTACGAGCAGTACTTC. This encodes CATSREGIIYEQYF.